This T cell receptor beta chain derives from a study of human T cells and chemical hapten exposure. Notes on the study in general: Counts of TCRs expanded at PT1 correlated positively with patch test score. The study found that DPC sensitization did not change TCRs above 1 in 1000 frequency. Donors had alopecia, so their immune response may differ from healthy people's.

Comments on this clonotype: Its specificity is not known.

Time point of the sample: patch test 1, 2 weeks after DPC sensitization. Treatment reported: therapeutic diphenylcyclopropenone sensitization with weekly scalp DPC. The germline V gene has CDR1 SGHAT and CDR2 FQDESV (reference sequence). Trimming took 1 base from V and 6 from J, leaving 10 bases between them. The CDR3 runs 13 residues. Individual cDNA molecules in this library carried unique molecular identifiers. Each CDR3 protein is one row after TCRdb ran MiXCR on the RACE reads. In the table there are tens of thousands of distinct CDR3 sequences, 30% to 35% of which are singletons. This sequence originates from a middle-aged man with alopecia areata. Some clones in this sample may be carry-over from other donors' samples. The source material was whole blood, sampled in connection with sensitization to the hapten diphenylcyclopropenone (DPC). The rearrangement uses TRBV11-1 and TRBJ2-7; D unresolved. The CDR3 region is CASSLGGEGEQYF. The CDR3 nucleotides read TGTGCCAGCAGCTTAGGAGGTGAAGGCGAGCAGTACTTC.